A selection of T cell receptor beta chains follows, all from one sample in a study of T cells expressing NK-cell markers. TCRdb reprocessed the 5' RACE reads, keeping one entry per CDR3 protein, no DNA. The sample yields hundreds of thousands of distinct CDR3 sequences, of which the top ten take up around 4.2%. Sequences were obtained from blood T cells: a sorted CD56 or NKG2C T cell subset, CD4+ or CD8+ T cells, or bulk PBMC T cells (not recorded which). The receptors were sampled from a woman between 18 and 69 years old in good health. The CDR3 runs from the conserved cysteine through the conserved F or W.

j_call v_call cdr3_aa
TRBJ1-1 TRBV12-3/TRBV12-4 CASRKQGQGAEAFF
TRBJ2-7 TRBV28 CASTTVTYEQYF
TRBJ1-2 TRBV10-3 CAISQGTNYGYTF
TRBJ1-6 TRBV18 CASSPPITGVNSPLHF
TRBJ2-1 TRBV20-1 CSARVSLGRNEQFF
TRBJ2-5 TRBV5-5 CASSPGGLEETQYF
TRBJ1-6 TRBV3-1 CASSQRDSYNSPLHF
TRBJ2-1 TRBV5-1 CASSLASGRGNEQFF
TRBJ2-1 TRBV7-2 CASSLVASGSYNEQFF
TRBJ2-7 TRBV6-2/TRBV6-3 CASMSRGTGDYEQYF
TRBJ2-4 TRBV7-2 CASSLRGKTKNIQYF
TRBJ2-5 TRBV20-1 CSARDPQGGQETQYF
TRBJ2-7 TRBV28 CASQTGGGVYEQYF
TRBJ2-5 TRBV4-1 CASSPATNRGWGETQYF
TRBJ1-6 TRBV6-5 CASSYLGFSSYNSPLHF
TRBJ2-1 TRBV20-1 CSARRGYNEQFF
TRBJ2-1 TRBV11-2 CASSLMAGKSNEQFF
TRBJ2-7 TRBV29-1 CSVGSLAGGGDDEQYF
TRBJ1-1 TRBV7-2 CASSRGRLGAFF
TRBJ2-7 TRBV6-1 CASSTGGSGFYEQYF
TRBJ2-3 TRBV28 CASSLALAGGQDTQYF
TRBJ2-1 TRBV12-3/TRBV12-4 CASSPDTIPVKQFF
TRBJ2-3 TRBV12-3/TRBV12-4 CASSFGRISTDTQYF
TRBJ2-1 TRBV9 CASTRAGEPYNEQFF
TRBJ2-2 TRBV12-3/TRBV12-4 CASSPEGTSPAGELFF
TRBJ2-1 TRBV4-1 CASSQGNGVRGEQFF
TRBJ1-5 TRBV12-3/TRBV12-4 CASSAPGGGPNQPQHF
TRBJ1-2 TRBV12-3/TRBV12-4 CASSLRTSGGGYTF
TRBJ2-1 TRBV7-2 CASSSRPGTENEQFF